This T cell receptor (beta chain) was obtained from a study of regulatory T cells in long-lasting Graves disease. Points from the study as a whole: It was in persistent disease that TRBV28, TRBJ1-2 and TRBJ2-5 were favored. Not thyroid tissue but only peripheral blood was studied.

CDR1 and CDR2 from the germline V gene are KGHDR and SFDVKD. The CDR3 has 13 amino acids. V gave up 4 bases and J gave up 8 bases, with 10 bases separating them. For TCR beta, libraries came from iRepertoire HTBI primers and Arm-PCR of CDR3 regions. Via MiXCR, TCRdb re-called the multiplex PCR reads, giving one row per CDR3 protein. The sample lists a few hundred thousand distinct CDR3 sequences; 20% were seen once. Time point defined: newly diagnosed GD, antithyroid drugs for less than 3 months. RNA isolated from PBMCs was used to make the TCR library. This clonotype was seen repeatedly, ten times or more. What it binds is not known.

Sequenced here: peripheral blood mononuclear cells (PBMCs), sampled at new diagnosis, from a patient treated with antithyroid drugs. The genes are TRBV24-1 and TRBJ1-4; no clear D. This receptor was obtained from a female donor with Graves disease. The CDR3 sequence: CATSEGSNEKLFF. CDR3 nucleotides: TGTGCCACCAGTGAAGGGAGCAACGAAAAACTGTTTTTT.